Listed below are T cell receptor beta chains from one sample, sequenced in a study of regulatory T cells in long-lasting Graves disease. TCRdb recomputed calls from the multiplex PCR reads with MiXCR, one row per CDR3 protein. The table lists 500,000 to 700,000 distinct CDR3 sequences, about 32% of them singletons, with roughly 41% in the top ten. Sequenced material: peripheral blood mononuclear cells (PBMCs), taken when the disease was refractory, from a patient treated with antithyroid drugs. The receptors were gathered from a female donor with Graves disease. The CDR3 runs from the conserved cysteine through the conserved F or W. The D gene is left open where the match is weak. A clone size is listed for some rows: how often the clone was seen (once, few, many), or a class if it is expanded.

CDR3 protein | clone size | J gene | V gene | D gene
CAWKQDVSSPLHF | NA | TRBJ1-6 | TRBV30 | NA
CASRRGLVRNEQFF | NA | TRBJ2-1 | TRBV12-3/TRBV12-4 | TRBD2
CASSDPGQGSYGYTF | many | TRBJ1-2 | TRBV2 | TRBD1
CSVGTGGVPAYEQYF | NA | TRBJ2-7 | TRBV29-1 | TRBD1
CASSQDLTGAMNTEAFF | NA | TRBJ1-1 | TRBV3-1 | TRBD1
CASSLGGTKGAKAFF | few | TRBJ1-1 | TRBV7-9 | NA
CAWRIGASYEQYF | NA | TRBJ2-7 | TRBV30 | NA
CASSFRLAGAYEQYF | NA | TRBJ2-7 | TRBV28 | TRBD2
CASSATSDRYSGANVLTF | few | TRBJ2-6 | TRBV2 | TRBD1
CASSPLAGRTLVEAFF | few | TRBJ1-1 | TRBV6-1 | NA
CASSVTGTSNSYEQYF | NA | TRBJ2-7 | TRBV9 | TRBD2
CATSRDAAYINEKLFF | NA | TRBJ1-4 | TRBV15 | NA
CASSDHAGTGDNYGYTF | NA | TRBJ1-2 | TRBV28 | TRBD1
CASSQPTSLPLHF | few | TRBJ1-6 | TRBV11-2 | NA
CASRKDRSWNTGELFF | few | TRBJ2-2 | TRBV2 | TRBD1
CASSDSGVFRTEAFF | few | TRBJ1-1 | TRBV6-1 | NA
CASSESDRGTYEQYF | NA | TRBJ2-7 | TRBV25-1 | TRBD1
CASSLRGQGAGKTQYF | few | TRBJ2-5 | TRBV7-3 | TRBD1
CASSGQGLGELFF | NA | TRBJ2-2 | TRBV5-1 | TRBD1
CASSASAYGNTIYF | NA | TRBJ1-3 | TRBV6-1 | NA
CSGLAEGSYEQYF | NA | TRBJ2-7 | TRBV20-1 | TRBD2
CATRGQGLNTEAFF | few | TRBJ1-1 | TRBV24-1 | TRBD1
CASSFGVTTGELFF | NA | TRBJ2-2 | TRBV5-1 | NA
CASSEVADTQYF | NA | TRBJ2-3 | TRBV7-9 | NA
CASSQDRGLNQPQHF | NA | TRBJ1-5 | TRBV3-1 | TRBD1
CASSERTSKGAEQYF | few | TRBJ2-7 | TRBV2 | NA
CSARVSSGPRTQYF | few | TRBJ2-5 | TRBV20-1 | TRBD2
CASSVLGTENEKLFF | few | TRBJ1-4 | TRBV9 | TRBD1
CASSLAFYDQPQHF | NA | TRBJ1-5 | TRBV12-3/TRBV12-4 | NA
CASSMARAETQYF | NA | TRBJ2-5 | TRBV19 | NA
CASSFDFNSGETQYF | few | TRBJ2-5 | TRBV12-3/TRBV12-4 | NA
CASSSVDPLHEQYF | few | TRBJ2-7 | TRBV19 | NA
CATSREQGRVGTEAFF | few | TRBJ1-1 | TRBV15 | NA
CASSVSGGYNTEAFF | NA | TRBJ1-1 | TRBV9 | NA
CASSYGSRSNQPQHF | many | TRBJ1-5 | TRBV28 | NA
CASSSGTSEDEQYF | NA | TRBJ2-7 | TRBV9 | TRBD2
CASRPHGPPEQYF | few | TRBJ2-7 | TRBV6-1 | NA
CASSLRLAAYEQYF | many | TRBJ2-7 | TRBV27 | TRBD2
CSVHEDGLDTDTQYF | NA | TRBJ2-3 | TRBV29-1 | NA
CASPGLANTGELFF | few | TRBJ2-2 | TRBV10-1 | NA
CASSEALGRNYF | NA | TRBJ1-2 | TRBV6-2/TRBV6-3 | NA
CASSFAGSSNQPQHF | NA | TRBJ1-5 | TRBV28 | NA
CASRSRVFSEAFF | many | TRBJ1-1 | TRBV12-3/TRBV12-4 | NA
CASKPLISGNTIYF | NA | TRBJ1-3 | TRBV28 | NA
CSVEGDDTGELFF | NA | TRBJ2-2 | TRBV29-1 | NA
CASRPIELGLGITEAFF | few | TRBJ1-1 | TRBV19 | NA
CSASITGPNTGELFF | NA | TRBJ2-2 | TRBV20-1 | NA
CASSIDLSAGVGYTF | NA | TRBJ1-2 | TRBV19 | NA
CAWRMGGTLYF | NA | TRBJ1-3 | TRBV30 | NA
CAAALQTGGQPQHF | few | TRBJ1-5 | TRBV6-1 | NA
CASSYSVQGLKGDEQYF | few | TRBJ2-7 | TRBV6-9 | NA
CATGRKLYEQYF | NA | TRBJ2-7 | TRBV28 | NA
CASSPAWSGGESHEQYF | NA | TRBJ2-7 | TRBV6-1 | TRBD2